The clone carrying this TCR beta chain occurred once. The data stem from a study of blood T cell repertoires in COVID-19. Germline CDR1 is LNHDA and CDR2 is SQIVND (reference sequence). CDR3 length: 11 amino acids. Trimming removed 5 bases at V and 8 bases at J, with 9 bases between. Generated by immunoSEQ multiplex PCR, the TCRdb table keeps only in-frame clones and is missing some. Among a few hundred thousand clones, 88% were seen once, and the ten largest hold 10% to 13%. The chain joins TRBV19 to TRBJ1-1; D is perhaps TRBD1 (5 bases). The sequence was obtained from a woman aged 70-85 years with COVID-19, enrolled during active disease. Source material: peripheral blood. The DNA for the CDR3 is TGTGCCAGTAGTGCTGGGGGGGAAGCTTTCTTT. Its translation: CASSAGGEAFF.